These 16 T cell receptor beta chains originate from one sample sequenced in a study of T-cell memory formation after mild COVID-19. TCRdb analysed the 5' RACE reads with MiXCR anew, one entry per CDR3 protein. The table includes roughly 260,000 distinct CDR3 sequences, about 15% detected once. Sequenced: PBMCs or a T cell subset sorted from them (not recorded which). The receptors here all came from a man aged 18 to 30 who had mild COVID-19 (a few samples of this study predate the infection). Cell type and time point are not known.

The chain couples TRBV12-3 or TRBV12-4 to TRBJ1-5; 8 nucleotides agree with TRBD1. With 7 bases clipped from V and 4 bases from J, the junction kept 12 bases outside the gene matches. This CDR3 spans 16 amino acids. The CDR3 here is CASTPQGQVPNQPQHF. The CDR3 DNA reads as TGTGCCAGCACCCCCCAGGGACAGGTTCCTAATCAGCCCCAGCATTTT.

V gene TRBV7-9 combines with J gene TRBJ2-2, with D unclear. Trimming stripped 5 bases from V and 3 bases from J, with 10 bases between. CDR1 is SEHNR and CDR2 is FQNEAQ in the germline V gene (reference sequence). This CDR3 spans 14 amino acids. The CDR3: CASSGQLHTGELFF. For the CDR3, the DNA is TGTGCCAGCAGCGGGCAGCTACACACCGGGGAGCTGTTTTTT.

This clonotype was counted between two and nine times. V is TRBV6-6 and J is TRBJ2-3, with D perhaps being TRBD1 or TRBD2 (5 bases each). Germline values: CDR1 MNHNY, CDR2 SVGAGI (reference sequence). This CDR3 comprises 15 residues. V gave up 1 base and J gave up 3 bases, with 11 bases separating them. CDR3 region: CASSYFPEGTDTQYF. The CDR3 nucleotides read TGTGCCAGCAGTTACTTCCCAGAGGGGACAGATACGCAGTATTTT.

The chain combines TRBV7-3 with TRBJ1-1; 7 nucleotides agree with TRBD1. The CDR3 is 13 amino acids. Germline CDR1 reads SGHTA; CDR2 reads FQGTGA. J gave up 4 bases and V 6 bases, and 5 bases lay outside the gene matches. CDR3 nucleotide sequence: TGTGCCAGCAGGTCCTCAGGGGGCACTGAAGCTTTCTTT. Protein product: CASRSSGGTEAFF.

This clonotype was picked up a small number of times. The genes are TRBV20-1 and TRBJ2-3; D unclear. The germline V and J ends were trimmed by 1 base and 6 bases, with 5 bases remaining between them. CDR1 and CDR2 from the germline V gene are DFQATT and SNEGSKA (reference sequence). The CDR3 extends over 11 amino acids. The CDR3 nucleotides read TGCAGTGCTAGAGTGGGGGATACGCAGTATTTT. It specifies CSARVGDTQYF.

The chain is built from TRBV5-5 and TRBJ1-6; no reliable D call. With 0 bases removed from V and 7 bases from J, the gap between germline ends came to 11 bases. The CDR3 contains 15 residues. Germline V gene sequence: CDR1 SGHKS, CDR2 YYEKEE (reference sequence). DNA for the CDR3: TGTGCCAGCAGCTTGGCAGAGGGCCCAAATTCACCCCTCCACTTT. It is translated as CASSLAEGPNSPLHF.

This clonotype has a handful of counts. CDR3 amino acids: CASSSQGDGETQYF. The CDR3 nucleotides read TGTGCCAGCAGCTCGCAGGGGGACGGGGAGACCCAGTACTTC. The chain recombines TRBV7-3 with TRBJ2-5, with 7 bases lining up with TRBD1. The CDR3 covers 14 residues. Germline-derived CDR1 and CDR2 are SGHTA and FQGTGA. J was trimmed by 5 bases and V by 4 bases; bases with no gene match: 7.

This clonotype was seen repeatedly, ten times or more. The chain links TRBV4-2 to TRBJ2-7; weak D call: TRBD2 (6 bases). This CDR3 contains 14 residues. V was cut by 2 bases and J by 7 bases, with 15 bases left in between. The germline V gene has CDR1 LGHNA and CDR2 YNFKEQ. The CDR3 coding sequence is TGTGCCAGCAGCCAATGGGCTAGCGCTCGGGAGCAGTACTTC. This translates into CASSQWASAREQYF.

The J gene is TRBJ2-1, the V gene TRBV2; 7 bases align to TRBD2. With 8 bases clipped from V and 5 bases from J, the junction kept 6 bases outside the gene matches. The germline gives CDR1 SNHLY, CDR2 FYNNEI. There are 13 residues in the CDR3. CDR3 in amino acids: CASRRDYNNEQFF. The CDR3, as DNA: TGTGCCAGCCGCCGGGACTATAACAATGAGCAGTTCTTC. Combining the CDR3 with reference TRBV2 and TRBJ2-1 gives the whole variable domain EPEVTQTPSHQVTQMGQEVILRCVPISNHLYFYWYRQILGQKVEFLVSFYNNEISEKSEIFDDQFSVERPDGSNFTLKIRSTKLEDSAMYFCASRRDYNNEQFFGPGTRLTVL.

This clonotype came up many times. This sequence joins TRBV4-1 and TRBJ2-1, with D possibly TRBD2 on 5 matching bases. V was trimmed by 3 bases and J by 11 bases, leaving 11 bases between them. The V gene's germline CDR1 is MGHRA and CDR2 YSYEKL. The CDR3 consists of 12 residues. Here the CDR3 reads CASSHRGEKQFF. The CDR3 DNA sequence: TGCGCCAGCAGCCACCGGGGAGAAAAGCAGTTCTTC.

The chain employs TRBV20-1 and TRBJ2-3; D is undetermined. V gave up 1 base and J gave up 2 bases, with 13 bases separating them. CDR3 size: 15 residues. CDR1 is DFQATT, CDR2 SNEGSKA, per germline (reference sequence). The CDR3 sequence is CSARAPLISTDTQYF. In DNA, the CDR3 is TGCAGTGCTAGAGCCCCACTGATCTCCACAGATACGCAGTATTTT.

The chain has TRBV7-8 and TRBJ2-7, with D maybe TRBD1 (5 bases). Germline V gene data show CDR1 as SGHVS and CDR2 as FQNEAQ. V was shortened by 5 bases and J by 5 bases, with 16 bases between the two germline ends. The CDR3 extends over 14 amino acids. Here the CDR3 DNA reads TGTGCCAGCAGCCCCCTACAGGAAAGAAACGAGCAGTACGTC. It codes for CASSPLQERNEQYV.

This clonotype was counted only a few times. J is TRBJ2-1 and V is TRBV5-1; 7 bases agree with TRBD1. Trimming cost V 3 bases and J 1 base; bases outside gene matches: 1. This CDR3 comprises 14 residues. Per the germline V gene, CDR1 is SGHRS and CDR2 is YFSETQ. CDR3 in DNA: TGCGCCAGCAGCTCGGGACAGTCCTACAATGAGCAGTTCTTC. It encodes CASSSGQSYNEQFF.

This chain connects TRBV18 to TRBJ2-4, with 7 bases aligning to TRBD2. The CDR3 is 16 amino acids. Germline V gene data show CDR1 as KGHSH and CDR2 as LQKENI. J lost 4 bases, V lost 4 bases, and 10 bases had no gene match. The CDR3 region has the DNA TGTGCCAGCTCACAACAATGGACGGGGGGTAAAAACATTCAGTACTTC. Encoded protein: CASSQQWTGGKNIQYF.

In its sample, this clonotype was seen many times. CDR3 in amino acids: CSASDGFMNTEAFF. The CDR3 DNA reads TGCAGTGCTAGTGACGGATTCATGAACACTGAAGCTTTCTTT. The J gene is TRBJ1-1, the V gene TRBV20-1; D remains ambiguous. This CDR3 contains 14 residues. Germline lookup yields CDR1 DFQATT and CDR2 SNEGSKA (reference sequence). Trimming took 3 bases from V and 0 from J, leaving 11 bases between them.

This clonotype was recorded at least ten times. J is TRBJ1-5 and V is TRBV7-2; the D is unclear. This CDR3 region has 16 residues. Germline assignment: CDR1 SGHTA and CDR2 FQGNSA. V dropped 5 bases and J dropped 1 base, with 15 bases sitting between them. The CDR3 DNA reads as TGTGCCAGCAGCCCTCATTTAGGTCCCAGCAATCAGCCCCAGCATTTT. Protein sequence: CASSPHLGPSNQPQHF.